Listed below are T cell receptor beta chains from one sample, sequenced in a study of blood T cell repertoires in COVID-19. The data were produced by immunoSEQ multiplex PCR, yet TCRdb's version contains in-frame clones alone and is incomplete. The data hold a few hundred thousand clones, with roughly 84% observed a single time. The sample taken for sequencing was PBMCs or T cells enriched from blood (not recorded which). Receptors were obtained from a man in his fifties who had recovered from COVID-19. The CDR3 runs from the conserved cysteine through the conserved F or W. The order of the fields is D gene, V gene, clone size, J gene, CDR3 DNA, CDR3 protein. D genes are given only for firm matches. Rows may omit the clone size; those that give it use once, few, many or a size class.

.	TRBV28	.	TRBJ1-4	TGTGCCAGCAGGATGACGTTGGGGGGGACTAATGAAAAACTGTTTTTT	CASRMTLGGTNEKLFF
TRBD1	TRBV5-1	.	TRBJ1-2	TGCGCCAGCAGCTTAATAGACAGGGTCGGCTACACCTTC	CASSLIDRVGYTF
.	TRBV5-4	.	TRBJ2-1	TGTGCCAGCAGCTTGGCCCCGGTCGACCTAGCCCGCAATGAGCAGTTCTTC	CASSLAPVDLARNEQFF
.	TRBV19	.	TRBJ1-1	TGTGCCAGTAGTAGATTCTCGCAGGGACTTCAGGTGGTAACTGAAGCTTTCTTT	CASSRFSQGLQVVTEAFF
TRBD1	TRBV7-6	.	TRBJ2-5	TGTGCCAGCACCGCGCGGACAGGAGGAGAGACCCAGTACTTC	CASTARTGGETQYF
.	TRBV19	.	TRBJ1-1	TGTGCCAGTAGTATAGATCGAGCGGGACGATATGAAGCTTTCTTT	CASSIDRAGRYEAFF
TRBD2	TRBV5-4	.	TRBJ2-5	TGTGCCAGCAGCCCTAGCGGGAGGCAAGAGACCCAGTACTTC	CASSPSGRQETQYF
.	TRBV24-1	.	TRBJ1-5	TGTGCCACCAGTGATTTAGAAGGGGAGCCCCAGCATTTT	CATSDLEGEPQHF
.	TRBV7-2	.	TRBJ2-3	TGTGCCAGCAGCTTAGCGCTATTTGCAGGGGCAAGCACAGATACGCAGTATTTT	CASSLALFAGASTDTQYF
TRBD1	TRBV10-1	.	TRBJ1-5	TGCGCCAGCAGTAGACAGGGTGGGCCCCAGCATTTT	CASSRQGGPQHF
.	TRBV11-3	.	TRBJ2-1	TGTGCCAGCAGCTCGATCCTAGGGACAACCTACAATGAGCAGTTCTTC	CASSSILGTTYNEQFF
.	TRBV11-2	.	TRBJ2-7	TGTGCCAGCAGCTTAGCCAAGGGGCTCAACGAGCAGTACTTC	CASSLAKGLNEQYF
.	TRBV30	.	TRBJ2-6	TGTGCCTGGAGTTTTACAGGGACTGGGGCCAACGTCCTGACTTTC	CAWSFTGTGANVLTF
TRBD2	TRBV6-2/TRBV6-3	.	TRBJ2-1	TGTGCCAGCAGCTGGACGGTGACTAGCGGGCGTGCCCTTGACAATGAGCAGTTCTTC	CASSWTVTSGRALDNEQFF
.	TRBV3-1/TRBV3-2	.	TRBJ2-1	TGTGCCAGCAGCTACGCAGGGAATGAGCAGTTCTTC	CASSYAGNEQFF
TRBD2	TRBV29-1	few	TRBJ2-1	TGCAGCGCCCCCAACAAAGCGGGAGTGGGTAATGAGCAGTTCTTC	CSAPNKAGVGNEQFF
TRBD2	TRBV3-1/TRBV3-2	.	TRBJ2-5	TGTGCCAGCAGCCGCGGGAGGTACCAAGAGACCCAGTACTTC	CASSRGRYQETQYF
TRBD1	TRBV12-3/TRBV12-4	.	TRBJ1-1	TGTGCCAGCAGTTTCACAGGGGGCTCTGAAGCTTTCTTT	CASSFTGGSEAFF
TRBD1	TRBV29-1	.	TRBJ1-3	TGCAGCGCGACAGGGACTGGAAACACCATATATTTT	CSATGTGNTIYF
.	TRBV7-2	.	TRBJ2-1	TGTGCCAGCAGCAAGAGGGGCAGGGGCGGCTACAATGAGCAGTTCTTC	CASSKRGRGGYNEQFF
TRBD1	TRBV4-1	.	TRBJ2-7	TGCGCCAGCAGCTTAGGGACAGGGGGCCATGACGAGCAGTACTTC	CASSLGTGGHDEQYF
TRBD1	TRBV27	.	TRBJ1-2	TGTGCCACGAGCCAACAGGGGCCGACTAACTATGGCTACACCTTC	CATSQQGPTNYGYTF
TRBD1	TRBV3-1/TRBV3-2	.	TRBJ2-1	TGTGCCAGCAGCCAATACTCGGGGCAGGGGGCAGGTAACAATGAGCAGTTCTTC	CASSQYSGQGAGNNEQFF
TRBD1	TRBV3-1/TRBV3-2	.	TRBJ2-5	TGTGCCAGCAGCCCGGGACAGGGATATGGGGAGACCCAGTACTTC	CASSPGQGYGETQYF
.	TRBV25-1	few	TRBJ2-2	TGTGCCGCCGGAGGCACCGGGGAGCTGTTTTTT	CAAGGTGELFF
.	TRBV18	once	TRBJ2-4	TGTGCCAGCTCACGGCAGGGGTTGGGCAAAAACATTCAGTACTTC	CASSRQGLGKNIQYF
TRBD2	TRBV14	.	TRBJ2-1	TGTGCCAGCAGCCTTGAAGCGGGAGTAGCTGAGCAGTTCTTC	CASSLEAGVAEQFF
TRBD2	TRBV7-9	.	TRBJ2-6	TGTGCCAGCAGCCCGGGTCCCCCGGGAGGTCTAACTGGGGCCAACGTCCTGACTTTC	CASSPGPPGGLTGANVLTF
TRBD1	TRBV12-5	.	TRBJ1-2	TGTGCTAGTGGTTTCCCCGGACAGGGAGAAGGTGGCTACACCTTC	CASGFPGQGEGGYTF
.	TRBV7-9	.	TRBJ1-5	TGTGCCAGCAGCTTAGGGCTAGAGAAAAATCAGCCCCAGCATTTT	CASSLGLEKNQPQHF
.	TRBV5-1	.	TRBJ2-1	TGCGCCAGCAGCTTGGGGGACACCAAATACAATGAGCAGTTCTTC	CASSLGDTKYNEQFF
.	TRBV11-2	.	TRBJ2-7	TGTGCCAGCAGCTACACTCCATTACAGGGAAACGAGCAGTACTTC	CASSYTPLQGNEQYF
TRBD1	TRBV5-4	.	TRBJ2-1	TGTGCCAGCAGTGTAGACAGGGGGTCCTACAATGAGCAGTTCTTC	CASSVDRGSYNEQFF
TRBD2	TRBV27	once	TRBJ2-7	TGTGCCAGCAGACTAGGGACTACCTCCTACGAGCAGTACTTC	CASRLGTTSYEQYF
TRBD1	TRBV12-5	.	TRBJ1-1	TGTGCTAGTGGTCTGGGACAGGCTAACACTGAAGCTTTCTTT	CASGLGQANTEAFF
.	TRBV7-9	.	TRBJ2-1	TGTGCCAGCAGCCCGGGAAGGGGAGCAGGGGAGACTGAGCAGTTCTTC	CASSPGRGAGETEQFF
.	TRBV9	.	TRBJ1-6	TGTGCCAGCAGCGTAGGACGGGGGGCAAATAATTCACCCCTCCACTTT	CASSVGRGANNSPLHF
TRBD1	TRBV7-2	.	TRBJ2-2	TGTGCCGCGCGAGGGGGCCAGCTGGGGGAGCTGTTTTTT	CAARGGQLGELFF
.	TRBV7-2	.	TRBJ2-7	TGTGCCAGCAGCTTAGGAAGGGCGCAGGGGGAGCAGTACTTC	CASSLGRAQGEQYF
TRBD1	TRBV10-2	.	TRBJ1-1	TGCGCCAGCAGCTCCTCTGGGACAGGGGGCACTGAAGCTTTCTTT	CASSSSGTGGTEAFF
.	TRBV14	.	TRBJ1-2	TGTGCCAGCAGCCCTGATATGGGGAGCTATGGCTACACCTTC	CASSPDMGSYGYTF
.	TRBV24-1	.	TRBJ2-5	TGTGCCACCAGTGATAGGCAGGGAGGTTTAGGGGAGACCCAGTACTTC	CATSDRQGGLGETQYF
TRBD2	TRBV7-2	.	TRBJ2-1	TGTGCCAGCAGTCGCCCGGGAGCGGGGGGGGGTGAGCAGTTCTTC	CASSRPGAGGGEQFF
.	TRBV27	few	TRBJ2-7	TGTGCCAGCAGGGGACGGGGGATCTACGAGCAGTACTTC	CASRGRGIYEQYF
TRBD1	TRBV7-9	once	TRBJ1-4	TGTGCCAGCAGCATTGGACAGGGACGGGAAAAACTGTTTTTT	CASSIGQGREKLFF
TRBD2	TRBV7-9	.	TRBJ2-5	TGTGCCAGCAGCACCCGGACTAGCGGTTCCGGGGGGACCCAGTACTTC	CASSTRTSGSGGTQYF
TRBD1	TRBV18	.	TRBJ2-7	TGTGCCAGCTCCCGAGGAGGGGACAGGGGGCGGTACGAGCAGTACTTC	CASSRGGDRGRYEQYF
.	TRBV11-2	.	TRBJ1-3	TGTGCCAGCAGCTTAGTTACAGGGAATCCAGGAAACACCATATATTTT	CASSLVTGNPGNTIYF
TRBD1	TRBV10-1	.	TRBJ1-2	TGCGCCAGCAGTGAAGGGACAGTTGCTTCTGGCTACACCTTC	CASSEGTVASGYTF
TRBD2	TRBV30	.	TRBJ2-3	TGTGCCTGGGGAGTAGGACTAGCTGGAACAGATACGCAGTATTTT	CAWGVGLAGTDTQYF
.	TRBV28	once	TRBJ2-6	TGTGCCACTGGCGGGGCGGGGCGCTCTGGGGCCAACGTCCTGACTTTC	CATGGAGRSGANVLTF
.	TRBV5-1	once	TRBJ1-2	TGCGCCAGCAGCTTGGGGGACCTAGCGGCATATGGCTACACCTTC	CASSLGDLAAYGYTF
TRBD2	TRBV6-2/TRBV6-3	.	TRBJ2-2	TGTGCCAGCAGTTCAAACCGGGAGGCGGTCACCGGGGAGCTGTTTTTT	CASSSNREAVTGELFF
TRBD1	TRBV6-5	.	TRBJ1-6	TGTGCCAGCAGTTATGGGACAGAGGATTCACCCCTCCACTTT	CASSYGTEDSPLHF
TRBD2	TRBV7-3	once	TRBJ2-3	TGTGCCAGCAGCTCACTAGCGGGGGGCCTCGGTACGCAGTATTTT	CASSSLAGGLGTQYF
TRBD1	TRBV6-5	.	TRBJ2-7	TGTGCCATCGGACAGGGGACCCCCTACGAGCAGTACTTC	CAIGQGTPYEQYF
TRBD2	TRBV11-2	.	TRBJ2-5	TGTGCCAGCAGCTTAGGTCCAGTAGCGGGGGAGACCCAGTACTTC	CASSLGPVAGETQYF
TRBD1	TRBV7-2	.	TRBJ1-4	TGTGCCAGCAGCCTAGGACAGGGCGTTAATGAAAAACTGTTTTTT	CASSLGQGVNEKLFF
TRBD2	TRBV11-1	.	TRBJ2-5	TGTGCCAGCAGCTTCTCCGCCGGGACTAGTCAAGAGACCCAGTACTTC	CASSFSAGTSQETQYF
.	TRBV4-1	.	TRBJ1-2	TGCGCCAGCAGCCACGGAGTCTTTTCCTACACCTTC	CASSHGVFSYTF